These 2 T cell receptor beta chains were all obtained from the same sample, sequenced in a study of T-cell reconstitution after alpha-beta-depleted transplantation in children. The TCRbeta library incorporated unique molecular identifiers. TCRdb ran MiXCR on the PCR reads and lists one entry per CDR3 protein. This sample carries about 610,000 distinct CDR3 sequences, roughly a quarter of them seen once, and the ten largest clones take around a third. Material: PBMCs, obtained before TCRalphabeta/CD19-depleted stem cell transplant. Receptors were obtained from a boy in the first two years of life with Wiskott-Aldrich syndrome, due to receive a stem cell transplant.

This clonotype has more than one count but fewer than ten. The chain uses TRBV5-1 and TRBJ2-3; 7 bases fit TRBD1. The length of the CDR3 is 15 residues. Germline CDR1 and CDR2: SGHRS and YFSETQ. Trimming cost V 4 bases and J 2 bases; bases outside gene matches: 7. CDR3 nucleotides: TGCGCCAGCAGCGCCCTTACAGGGGACACAGATACGCAGTATTTT. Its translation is CASSALTGDTDTQYF.

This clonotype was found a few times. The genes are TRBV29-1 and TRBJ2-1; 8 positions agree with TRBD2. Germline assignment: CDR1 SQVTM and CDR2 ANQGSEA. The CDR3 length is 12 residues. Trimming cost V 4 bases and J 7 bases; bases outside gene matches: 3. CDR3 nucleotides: TGCAGCGTTGGTCGGGAGGGTAATGAGCAGTTCTTC. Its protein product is CSVGREGNEQFF.